Reported below is one T cell receptor beta chain. As yet, its antigen is unknown. The data originate from a study of beta chain features in type 1 diabetes. Study-level results: Researchers could not determine here whether HLA type influences TCRB rearrangement. For Type 1 diabetes patients, all four CD4+ subsets carried TCRB CDR3s that were moderately but significantly shorter.

The length of the CDR3 is 16 residues. Per the germline V gene, CDR1 is SGHNT and CDR2 is YYREEE (reference sequence). The V and J ends lost 1 base and 3 bases, in that order; junction bases with no gene match: 10. Isolated RNA was reverse transcribed in full, so expressed TCRB transcripts were sequenced. The assay was immunoSEQ multiplex PCR, and TCRdb's table has in-frame clones only and misses some. Among 200,000 to 300,000 clones listed, about a fifth were seen once. This clonotype was sampled from a woman aged 40-49 years with type 1 diabetes. Sequencing was done on a sample of naive CD4+ T cells from blood. The chain recombines TRBV5-4 with TRBJ2-7; 7 bases are a match to TRBD1. DNA for the CDR3: TGTGCCAGCAGCTTGTTCCGCGGACAGGTTTACTACGAGCAGTACTTC. Protein sequence: CASSLFRGQVYYEQYF.